These 20 T cell receptor beta chains came from one sample sequenced in a study of blood T cells in healthy people across ages. PCR was performed a second time for roughly 7 to 12 cycles using a sample-barcoded 5' primer and a J-beta primer mix. TCRdb reanalysed the 5' RACE reads using MiXCR and keeps one entry per CDR3 protein. The sample lists roughly 1 million distinct CDR3 sequences, roughly 24% occurring once. The same data also went into a second study, on T cells of mothers and their children.

The sequencing input was blood. The receptors shown here come from a girl aged 2 to 10 in good health.

The CDR3 sequence is CSTRAVTYNEQFF. In nucleotides, the CDR3 is TGCAGCACTAGAGCGGTGACCTACAATGAGCAGTTCTTC. The chain links TRBV29-1 to TRBJ2-1, with a possible D match to TRBD2 (5 bases). V lost 8 bases, J lost 2 bases, and 13 bases lay in between. The CDR3 extends over 13 amino acids. The germline V gene encodes CDR1 SQVTM and CDR2 ANQGSEA.

In this sample, this clonotype turned up a few times. This may be a read error: a much more frequent sequence differs by one nucleotide. The chain joins TRBV20-1 to TRBJ2-2; 8 bases line up with TRBD2. CDR1 DFQATT and CDR2 SNEGSKA come from the germline V gene (reference sequence). The CDR3 is made up of 16 amino acids. The chain's CDR3 is CCARDPASGLTGELFF. The DNA of the CDR3 is TGCTGTGCTAGAGATCCGGCTAGCGGGCTCACCGGGGAGCTGTTTTTT.

This clonotype was detected a few times. The chain couples TRBV29-1 to TRBJ2-5, with 9 bases that match TRBD1. The germline V gene has CDR1 SQVTM and CDR2 ANQGSEA. This CDR3 is built from 14 residues. V lost 3 bases to trimming and J lost 5 bases; unmatched junction nucleotides: 7. Here the CDR3 reads CSVDLQGAWETQYF. In nucleotides, the CDR3 is TGCAGCGTTGACTTACAGGGGGCATGGGAGACCCAGTACTTC.

The V call is TRBV5-1, the J call TRBJ1-4, with a possible D match to TRBD1 (5 bases). This CDR3 region has 14 residues. Germline lookup yields CDR1 SGHRS and CDR2 YFSETQ. Trimming stripped 4 bases from V and 4 bases from J, with 11 bases between. The CDR3 protein is CASSPGPINEKLFF. CDR3 bases: TGCGCCAGCAGCCCGGGACCGATTAATGAAAAACTGTTTTTT.

The chain links TRBV29-1 to TRBJ1-1; tentative D call: TRBD1 (6 bases). Trimming removed 7 bases at V and 3 bases at J, with 15 bases between. Germline lookup yields CDR1 SQVTM and CDR2 ANQGSEA. CDR3 length equals 13 residues. CDR3 coding DNA: TGCAGCGGTGCAGGGGACGTCGACACTGAAGCTTTCTTT. Residues: CSGAGDVDTEAFF.

V is TRBV10-3 and J is TRBJ1-1, with D unresolved. This CDR3 spans 13 amino acids. CDR1 and CDR2 from the germline V gene are ENHRY and SYGVKD. V was shortened by 8 bases and J by 0 bases, with 10 bases between the two germline ends. DNA for the CDR3: TGTGCCATCTTAGCCGTTCTGAACACTGAAGCTTTCTTT. This codes for CAILAVLNTEAFF.

The V and J genes are TRBV20-1 and TRBJ2-3; tentatively, D is TRBD1 (5 bases). This CDR3 contains 13 residues. The V end was cut by 8 bases, the J end by 3 bases, with 15 bases between. Germline-derived CDR1 and CDR2 are DFQATT and SNEGSKA (reference sequence). The CDR3 loop reads CSLKDQGTDTQYF. CDR3 coding DNA: TGCAGTCTGAAAGACCAGGGAACAGATACGCAGTATTTT.

This clonotype has only a few counts. This chain uses TRBV7-2 with TRBJ2-1, with D uncertain. This CDR3 is 16 amino acids long. Germline V gene data show CDR1 as SGHTA and CDR2 as FQGNSA. Trimming cost V 0 bases and J 1 base, with 10 bases left between them. The CDR3 protein is CASSLASDISYNEQFF. In DNA, the CDR3 is TGTGCCAGCAGCTTAGCCAGTGATATATCCTACAATGAGCAGTTCTTC.

This chain uses TRBV20-1 with TRBJ2-1; 11 nucleotides line up with TRBD2. CDR1 is DFQATT and CDR2 is SNEGSKA in the germline V gene (reference sequence). The CDR3 spans 14 residues. V was pared by 6 bases and J by 8 bases, with 9 bases of the junction left unmatched. This CDR3 is CSAPTSGANHEQFF. The CDR3 nucleotides are TGCAGTGCACCGACTAGCGGGGCCAACCATGAGCAGTTCTTC.

The rearrangement uses TRBV19 and TRBJ1-2; D may be TRBD1 (5 bases). The V gene lost 5 bases and the J gene lost 7 bases, with 17 bases spanning the gap. The CDR3 runs 14 residues. The germline V gene has CDR1 LNHDA and CDR2 SQIVND (reference sequence). DNA of the CDR3: TGTGCCAGTAGTGCGAGGGACGGCCGGTCTGGCTACACCTTC. Protein: CASSARDGRSGYTF.

This clonotype was found once. The chain is built from TRBV7-9 and TRBJ2-5; TRBD2 agrees at 7 bases. J lost 11 bases, V lost 10 bases, and 22 bases had no gene match. CDR1 is SEHNR and CDR2 is FQNEAQ in the germline V gene (reference sequence). The CDR3 runs 15 residues. The CDR3 DNA reads TGTGCCACCGTCGGTATTGTAGCGGGCACCTACGGGCAGTACTTC. Translation gives CATVGIVAGTYGQYF.

This clonotype has more than one count but fewer than ten. The chain combines TRBV29-1 with TRBJ1-1; D may be TRBD1 (5 bases). The CDR3 totals 13 residues. Deletions cut 7 bases from V and 1 base from J, with 13 bases between. Germline V gene lookup returns CDR1 SQVTM and CDR2 ANQGSEA. In nucleotides, the CDR3 is TGCAGCGCATTGCGGGACTCGAACACTGAAGCTTTCTTT. It translates to CSALRDSNTEAFF.

This clonotype showed up just a few times. The chain recombines TRBV4-1 with TRBJ2-1, with D perhaps matching TRBD1 (5 bases). CDR3 length equals 16 residues. Germline CDR1 and CDR2: MGHRA and YSYEKL. Trimming took 0 bases from V and 4 from J, leaving 13 bases between them. The CDR3 DNA is TGCGCCAGCAGCCAAGAAGGCGGCAGACAGTACAATGAGCAGTTCTTC. Its translation is CASSQEGGRQYNEQFF.

This clonotype has a handful of counts. The rearrangement links TRBV5-1 to TRBJ1-2; D perhaps matches TRBD1 (5 bases). The CDR3 is 14 amino acids. V gave up 5 bases and J gave up 3 bases, with 14 bases separating them. The V gene's germline CDR1 is SGHRS and CDR2 YFSETQ. CDR3 DNA: TGCGCCAGCAGACGAACCGGGACGGACTATGGCTACACCTTC. Translation: CASRRTGTDYGYTF.

This rearrangement joins TRBV29-1 to TRBJ2-5; 7 nucleotides align to TRBD1. The J call may be mistaken, given a closer DNA end match to TRBJ2-7. Per the germline V gene, CDR1 is SQVTM and CDR2 is ANQGSEA. The length of the CDR3 is 12 residues. The CDR3 DNA follows: TGCAGCGTCGTATCAGGGGGCTACGAGCAGTACTTC. Its protein is CSVVSGGYEQYF.

V gene TRBV4-1 combines with J gene TRBJ1-2, with D possibly being TRBD1 (6 bases). V was cut by 0 bases and J by 4 bases, with 12 bases left in between. The CDR3 length is 15 residues. Germline CDR1 is MGHRA and CDR2 is YSYEKL. DNA for the CDR3: TGCGCCAGCAGCCAAGAGCGTGACAGGCTCTATGGCTACACCTTC. The encoded protein is CASSQERDRLYGYTF.

The chain carries TRBV6-5 and TRBJ2-4; D is unclear. The CDR3 loop spans 15 amino acids. Germline V CDR1 and CDR2: MNHEY, SVGAGI. Trimming left V 6 bases short and J 0 bases short, with 12 bases between. The CDR3 reads CASRPSILAKNIQYF. The DNA of the CDR3 is TGTGCCAGCAGACCCTCAATTCTAGCCAAAAACATTCAGTACTTC.

The chain joins TRBV4-3 to TRBJ1-2, with D maybe TRBD1 (6 bases). The CDR3 has 15 residues. V was pared by 0 bases and J by 4 bases, with 12 bases between. Germline loops: CDR1 LGHNA, CDR2 YSLEER. The CDR3 reads CASSQEYREGYGYTF. The DNA for the CDR3 is TGCGCCAGCAGCCAAGAATACAGGGAAGGCTATGGCTACACCTTC.

V and J are TRBV9 and TRBJ2-5; D may be TRBD1 (6 bases). The CDR3 extends over 15 amino acids. With 0 bases removed from V and 5 bases from J, the gap between germline ends came to 14 bases. The germline gives CDR1 SGDLS, CDR2 YYNGEE. DNA for the CDR3: TGTGCCAGCAGCGTAGGGACAGCTACCGGGGAGACCCAGTACTTC. Translation gives CASSVGTATGETQYF.

V gene TRBV4-1 combines with J gene TRBJ2-5; tentatively, D is TRBD2 (5 bases). This CDR3 has 16 residues. V shed 1 base and J shed 2 bases, with 14 bases lying between them. Germline assignment: CDR1 MGHRA and CDR2 YSYEKL. CDR3 region: CASSQGSGAPQETQYF. The CDR3 DNA reads as TGCGCCAGCAGCCAAGGGAGCGGAGCGCCACAAGAGACCCAGTACTTC.